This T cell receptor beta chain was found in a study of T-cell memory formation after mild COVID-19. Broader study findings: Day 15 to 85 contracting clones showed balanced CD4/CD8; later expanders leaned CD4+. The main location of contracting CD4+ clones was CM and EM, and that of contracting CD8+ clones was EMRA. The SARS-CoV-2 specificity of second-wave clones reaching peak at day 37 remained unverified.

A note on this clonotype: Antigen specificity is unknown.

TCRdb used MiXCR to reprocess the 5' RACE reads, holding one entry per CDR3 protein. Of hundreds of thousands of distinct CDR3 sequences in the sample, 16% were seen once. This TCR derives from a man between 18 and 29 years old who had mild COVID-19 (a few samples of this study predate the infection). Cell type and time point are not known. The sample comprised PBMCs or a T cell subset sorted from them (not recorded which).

CDR3 nucleotide sequence: TGTGCCAGCAGCCCAAGAGGGCGGGCTCTAAATCAGCCCCAGCATTTT. Translation gives CASSPRGRALNQPQHF. V is TRBV7-3 and J is TRBJ1-5; D is uncertain. Germline V gives CDR1 SGHTA, CDR2 FQGTGA. V lost 5 bases and J lost 4, with 18 bases in between. CDR3 length: 16 amino acids.